This T cell receptor (beta chain) was found in a study of shared clonotypes between healthy human individuals. Genomic DNA of each subset was evenly split across several immunoSEQ plates. Roughly 33,000 T cell genomes, or approximately 190 ng DNA, went into the sorted-subset replicate PCRs. Sequencing was performed with immunoSEQ multiplex PCR; in TCRdb, only in-frame clones are kept and a portion is missing. This table has a few million clones, around 94% appearing once. Study-level findings and limits: The generation probabilities recorded for non-shared clonotypes fell below those of clonotypes shared by all four donors.

The V and J ends lost 6 bases and 3 bases, in that order; junction bases with no gene match: 17. Germline CDR1 is MRHNA and CDR2 is SNTAGT. The CDR3 is made up of 18 amino acids. In the case of this clone: Its antigen is not identified.

The chain joins TRBV6-4 to TRBJ1-3; TRBD1 agrees at 7 bases. The sample taken for sequencing was naive CD4+ T cells sorted from blood. As to subset: CD45RA+ positively selected. The sequence was obtained from a young man in good health. CDR3 nucleotide sequence: TGTGCCAGCAGGTTAGGGTTTAGTGACAGGGTGTTTGGAAACACCATATATTTT. Translating gives CASRLGFSDRVFGNTIYF.